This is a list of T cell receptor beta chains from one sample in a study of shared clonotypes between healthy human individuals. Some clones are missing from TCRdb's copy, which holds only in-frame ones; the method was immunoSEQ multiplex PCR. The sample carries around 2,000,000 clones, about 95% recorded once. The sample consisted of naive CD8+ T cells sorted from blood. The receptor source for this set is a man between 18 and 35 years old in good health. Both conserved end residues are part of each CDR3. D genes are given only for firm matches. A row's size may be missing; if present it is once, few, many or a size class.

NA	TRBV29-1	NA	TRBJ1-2	TGCAGCGTTGCCAGGGCGACTGGCTACACCTTC	CSVARATGYTF
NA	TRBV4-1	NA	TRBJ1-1	TGCGCCAGCAGCCAAGACGGGGAAAACACTGAAGCTTTCTTT	CASSQDGENTEAFF
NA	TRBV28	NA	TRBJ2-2	TGTGCCAGCAGTTTTTCTACAGGGACCGGGGAGCTGTTTTTT	CASSFSTGTGELFF
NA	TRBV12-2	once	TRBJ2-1	TGTGCAAGTCGCCCCCGGACTAGCGGGACCCAACGATTTCGTAATGAGCAGTTCTTC	CASRPRTSGTQRFRNEQFF
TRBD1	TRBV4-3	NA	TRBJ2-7	TGCGCCAGCAGCCAAGTCTGGGACAGGGAGGCCGAGCAGTACTTC	CASSQVWDREAEQYF
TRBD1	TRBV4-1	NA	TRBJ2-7	TGCGCCAGCAGCCAATTTGGCGGGACAGGGGGCTACGAGCAGTACTTC	CASSQFGGTGGYEQYF
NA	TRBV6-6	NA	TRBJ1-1	TGTGCCAGCACCGACAGAAACACTGAAGCTTTCTTT	CASTDRNTEAFF
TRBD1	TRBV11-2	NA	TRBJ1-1	TGTGCCAGCAGCTTCGGGACAGGGTCTTTTGAAGCTTTCTTT	CASSFGTGSFEAFF
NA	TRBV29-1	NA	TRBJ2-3	TGCAGCGTTGTCGGAGGCGGGGTAGATACGCAGTATTTT	CSVVGGGVDTQYF
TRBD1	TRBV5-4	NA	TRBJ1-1	TGTGCCAGCAGCCCACCGGACAGGGCTGAAGCTTTCTTT	CASSPPDRAEAFF
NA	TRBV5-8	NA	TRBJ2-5	TGTGCCAGCAGCTTGGGATTGGAAGAGACCCAGTACTTC	CASSLGLEETQYF
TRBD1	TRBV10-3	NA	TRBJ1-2	TGTGCCATCCTGCCCGGGGACAGGGTTGGGGGCTACACCTTC	CAILPGDRVGGYTF
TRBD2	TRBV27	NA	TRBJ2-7	TGTGCCAGCAGTCTTACCAGGGGACTAGCGCCTTACGAGCAGTACTTC	CASSLTRGLAPYEQYF
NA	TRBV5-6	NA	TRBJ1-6	TGTGCCAGCAGCTTGGGTCAGGTTTCCTATAATTCACCCCTCCACTTT	CASSLGQVSYNSPLHF
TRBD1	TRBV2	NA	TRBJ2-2	TGTGCCAGCAGTGGACAGGGTACCGGGGAGCTGTTTTTT	CASSGQGTGELFF
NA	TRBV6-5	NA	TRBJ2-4	TGTGCCAGCAGCTCCGGACTAATAGCCAAAAACATTCAGTACTTC	CASSSGLIAKNIQYF
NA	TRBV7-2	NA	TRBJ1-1	TGTGCCAGCAGCTTAGCGCGGGGGTCTGAAGCTTTCTTT	CASSLARGSEAFF
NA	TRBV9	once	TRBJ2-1	TGTGCCAGCAGCGCCCGGACTAATCTACCTGAGCAGTTCTTC	CASSARTNLPEQFF
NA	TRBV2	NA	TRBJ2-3	TGTGCCAGCAGAGGACAGAAGAATACGCAGTATTTT	CASRGQKNTQYF
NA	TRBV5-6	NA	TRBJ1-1	TGTGCCAGCACCATGCCGGGCGGGGGAACTGAAGCTTTCTTT	CASTMPGGGTEAFF
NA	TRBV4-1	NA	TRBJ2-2	TGCGCCAGCACCTCAGGAGGGGGGCACACCGGGGAGCTGTTTTTT	CASTSGGGHTGELFF
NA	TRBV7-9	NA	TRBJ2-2	TGTGCCAGCAGCTATGGGGAGCGGAACACCGGGGAGCTGTTTTTT	CASSYGERNTGELFF
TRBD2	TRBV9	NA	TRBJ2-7	TGTGCCAGCAGCGTAGCCGCTAGCGGGAACTACGAGCAGTACTTC	CASSVAASGNYEQYF
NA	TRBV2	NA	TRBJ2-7	TGTGCCAGCAGTGGACCGGGACAAATATACGAGCAGTACTTC	CASSGPGQIYEQYF
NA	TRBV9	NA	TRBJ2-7	TGTGCCAGCAGCGCTTACCAGGGTCCCGAGCAGTACTTC	CASSAYQGPEQYF
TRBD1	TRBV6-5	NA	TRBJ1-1	TGTGCCAGCAGTTACGGGCCCAGGGGGTATACTGAAGCTTTCTTT	CASSYGPRGYTEAFF
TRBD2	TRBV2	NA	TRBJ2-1	TGTGCCAGCAGTTTACTAGCGGGACTAGGCAATGAGCAGTTCTTC	CASSLLAGLGNEQFF
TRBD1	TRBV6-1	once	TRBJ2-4	TGTGCCAGCAGTGAGGGACAGGGTGGATTCCCAGACAAAAACATTCAGTACTTC	CASSEGQGGFPDKNIQYF
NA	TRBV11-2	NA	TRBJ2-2	TGTGCCAGCAGCTCGGGTGTTCCCGGGGAGCTGTTTTTT	CASSSGVPGELFF
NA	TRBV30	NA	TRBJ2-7	TGTGCCTGGAGTCCCCCGGCCGTGGGCTACGAGCAGTACTTC	CAWSPPAVGYEQYF
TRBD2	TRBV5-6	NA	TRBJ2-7	TGTGCCAGCGTGCGTTCTTCTAGCGGGTTTCCCTACGAGCAGTACTTC	CASVRSSSGFPYEQYF
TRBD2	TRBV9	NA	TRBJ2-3	TGTGCCAGCAGCGTAGTTGCTAGCGGGGGGGCCACGGACACAGATACGCAGTATTTT	CASSVVASGGATDTDTQYF
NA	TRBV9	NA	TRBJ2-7	TGTGCCAGCAGCGTAGATGGGACAAGCTGGGACGAGCAGTACTTC	CASSVDGTSWDEQYF
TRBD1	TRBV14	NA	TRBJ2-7	TGTGCCAGCAGCCGCGGGACAGGGGGACCCTACGAGCAGTACTTC	CASSRGTGGPYEQYF
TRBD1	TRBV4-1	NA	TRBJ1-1	TGCGCCAGCAGCCACACAGGGGAAACTGAAGCTTTCTTT	CASSHTGETEAFF
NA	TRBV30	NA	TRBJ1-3	TGTGCCTGGAGTGTCGGCCCCTCTGGAAACACCATATATTTT	CAWSVGPSGNTIYF
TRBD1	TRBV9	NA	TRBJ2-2	TGTGCCAGCATCCGAAGGGGACAGGGGGCAATCGGGGAGCTGTTTTTT	CASIRRGQGAIGELFF
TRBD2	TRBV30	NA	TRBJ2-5	TGTGCCTGGAGTGCTACTAGCGGGGGGGCCGGCGAGACCCAGTACTTC	CAWSATSGGAGETQYF
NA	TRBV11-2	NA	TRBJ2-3	TGTGCCAGCAGCTTAGATCCGTACACCCAGGGAGGCGCGCAGTATTTT	CASSLDPYTQGGAQYF
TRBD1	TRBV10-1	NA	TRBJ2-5	TGCGCCAGCAGTGAGCCCCGGACAGGGCGAGGCGAGACCCAGTACTTC	CASSEPRTGRGETQYF
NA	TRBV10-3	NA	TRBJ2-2	TGTGCCATCAGTGAGTCAGATTACACCGGGGAGCTGTTTTTT	CAISESDYTGELFF
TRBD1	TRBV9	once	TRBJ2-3	TGTGCCAGCAGCAACCCCGCCGACAGGGGTACAGATACGCAGTATTTT	CASSNPADRGTDTQYF
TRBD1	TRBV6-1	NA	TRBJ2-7	TGTGCCAGCACGCCAGGGGGAATCTACGAGCAGTACTTC	CASTPGGIYEQYF
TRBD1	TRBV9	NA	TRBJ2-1	TGTGCCAGCAGCGTAGACGGGACAGAGTACAATGAGCAGTTCTTC	CASSVDGTEYNEQFF
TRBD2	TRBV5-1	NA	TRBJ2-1	TGCGCCAGCATGCTAGCGGGAGCTCACAATGAGCAGTTCTTC	CASMLAGAHNEQFF
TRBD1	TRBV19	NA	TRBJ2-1	TGTGCCAGTAGCCCAGGGGACAGCGTAAATGAGCAGTTCTTC	CASSPGDSVNEQFF
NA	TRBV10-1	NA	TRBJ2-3	TGCGCCAGCAGTGAGGGACGGACCACAGATACGCAGTATTTT	CASSEGRTTDTQYF
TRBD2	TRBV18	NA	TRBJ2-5	TGTGCCAGCCCTCCTCCGGGACTAGCGGGGGAAGAGACCCAGTACTTC	CASPPPGLAGEETQYF
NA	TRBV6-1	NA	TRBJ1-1	TGTGCCAGCAGTGATGGAGGGTGGGGAGCTTTCTTT	CASSDGGWGAFF
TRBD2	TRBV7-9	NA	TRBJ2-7	TGTGCCAGCAGCTTCCCCGGGACTAACGAGCAGTACTTC	CASSFPGTNEQYF
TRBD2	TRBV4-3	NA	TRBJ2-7	TGCGCCAGCAGCCAAGATCGGAATAGCGGGAGATACGAGCAGTACTTC	CASSQDRNSGRYEQYF
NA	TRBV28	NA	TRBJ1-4	TGTGCCAGCAGTTTAAGGGGGGCAGATGAAAAACTGTTTTTT	CASSLRGADEKLFF
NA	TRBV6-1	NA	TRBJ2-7	TGTGCCACCGCAAGTGTAGTCTCCTACGAGCAGTACTTC	CATASVVSYEQYF
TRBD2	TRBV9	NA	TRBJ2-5	TGTGCCAGCAGCGTAGTCCCAGGGGAAATAGCGGGAGGGCGAGGACAAGAGACCCAGTACTTC	CASSVVPGEIAGGRGQETQYF
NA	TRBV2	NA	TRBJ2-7	TGTGCCAGCAGTGAAGCCCCCCCGACGGCCGAGGCCTACGAGCAGTACTTC	CASSEAPPTAEAYEQYF
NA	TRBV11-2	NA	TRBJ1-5	TGTGCCAGCTCACCAGGCAGGAATCAGCCCCAGCATTTT	CASSPGRNQPQHF
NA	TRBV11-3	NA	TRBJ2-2	TGTGCCAGCAGCTTAGACCAGGTCGGGAGTGTCACCGGGGAGCTGTTTTTT	CASSLDQVGSVTGELFF
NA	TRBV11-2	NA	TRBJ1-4	TGTGCCAGCAGCTCCGGAGGAAATGAAAAACTGTTTTTT	CASSSGGNEKLFF
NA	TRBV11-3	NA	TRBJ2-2	TGTGCCAGCAGCTTAGATGCTTACACCGGGGAGCTGTTTTTT	CASSLDAYTGELFF